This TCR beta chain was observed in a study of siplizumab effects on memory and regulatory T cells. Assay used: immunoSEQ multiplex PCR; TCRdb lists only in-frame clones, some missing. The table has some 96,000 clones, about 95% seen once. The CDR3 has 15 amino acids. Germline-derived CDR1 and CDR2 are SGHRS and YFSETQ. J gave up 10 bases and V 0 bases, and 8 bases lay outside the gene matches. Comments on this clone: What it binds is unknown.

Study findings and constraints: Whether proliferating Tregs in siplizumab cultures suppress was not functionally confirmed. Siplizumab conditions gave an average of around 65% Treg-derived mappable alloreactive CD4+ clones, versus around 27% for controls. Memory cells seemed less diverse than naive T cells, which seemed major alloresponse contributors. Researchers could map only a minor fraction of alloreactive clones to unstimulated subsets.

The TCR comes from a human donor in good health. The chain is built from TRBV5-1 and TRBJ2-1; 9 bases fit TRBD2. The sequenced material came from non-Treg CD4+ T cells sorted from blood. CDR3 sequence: CASSLDSAGGSEQFF. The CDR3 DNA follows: TGCGCCAGCAGCTTGGATTCAGCGGGAGGAAGCGAGCAGTTCTTC.